This T cell receptor (beta chain) was obtained from a study of blood T cell repertoires in COVID-19. Study-level information: The analysed material was cDNA or gDNA that came from T cells, B-cell-depleted T cells, or PBMCs.

CDR3 length equals 16 residues. Deletions cut 2 bases from V and 0 bases from J, with 13 bases between. Per germline, CDR1 SGDLS and CDR2 YYNGEE. Clones were sequenced by immunoSEQ multiplex PCR, and TCRdb holds only the in-frame ones, with some missing. The sample lists approximately 88,000 clones, over 65% occurring once. The specimen sequenced was peripheral blood. This TCR was recovered from a human donor in a cohort sampled during active COVID-19. The chain is built from TRBV9 and TRBJ2-3; D possibly corresponds to TRBD1 (5 bases). The CDR3 coding sequence is TGTGCCAGCAGCGTCCGACCCGGACACAGCACAGATACGCAGTATTTT. Its protein is CASSVRPGHSTDTQYF. Variable domain in full (rest from reference TRBV9 and TRBJ2-3): DSGVTQTPKHLITATGQRVTLRCSPRSGDLSVYWYQQSLDQGLQFLIQYYNGEERAKGNILERFSAQQFPDLHSELNLSSLELGDSALYFCASSVRPGHSTDTQYFGPGTRLTVL.